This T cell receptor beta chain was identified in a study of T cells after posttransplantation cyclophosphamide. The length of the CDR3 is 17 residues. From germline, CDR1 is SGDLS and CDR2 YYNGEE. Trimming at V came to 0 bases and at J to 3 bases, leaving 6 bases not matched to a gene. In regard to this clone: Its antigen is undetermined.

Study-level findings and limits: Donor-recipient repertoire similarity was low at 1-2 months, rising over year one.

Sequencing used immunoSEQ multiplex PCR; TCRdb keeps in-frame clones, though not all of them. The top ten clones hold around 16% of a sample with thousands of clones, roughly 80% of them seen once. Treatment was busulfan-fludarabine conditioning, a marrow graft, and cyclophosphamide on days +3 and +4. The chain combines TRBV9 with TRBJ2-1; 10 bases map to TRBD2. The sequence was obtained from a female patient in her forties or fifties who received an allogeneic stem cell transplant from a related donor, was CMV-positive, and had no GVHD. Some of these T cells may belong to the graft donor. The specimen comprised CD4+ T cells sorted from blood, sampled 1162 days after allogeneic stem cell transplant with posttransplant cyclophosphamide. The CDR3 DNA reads TGTGCCAGCAGCGTAGCAATAAGCGGGGGGGTCTACAATGAGCAGTTCTTC. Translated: CASSVAISGGVYNEQFF.